One TCR beta chain is described in this entry. The data stem from a study of early T cells in non-severe SARS-CoV-2 infection. MiXCR was run by TCRdb on the 5' RACE reads, yielding one entry per CDR3 protein. The sample has 69,000 or so distinct CDR3 sequences, roughly 4.6% seen once. The V end lost 4 bases, the J end lost 2 bases, and 18 bases lay between the germline ends. From germline, CDR1 is SGHAT and CDR2 FQNNGV. The CDR3 sequence is 17 residues long. The sequence was obtained from an adult who was a healthcare worker with PCR-confirmed SARS-CoV-2 infection or an uninfected control (not recorded which). The donor label of this sample is uncertain. This specimen was whole blood, taken at baseline. This sequence joins TRBV11-2 and TRBJ2-1, with D maybe TRBD1 (6 bases). The CDR3 loop reads CASSSRTAPRTYNEQFF. For the CDR3, the DNA is TGTGCCAGCAGCTCACGGACAGCCCCCAGGACCTACAATGAGCAGTTCTTC.